This record concerns one T cell receptor (beta chain) sequence. Its specificity is unknown. Library construction for TCR beta used iRepertoire HTBI primers and Arm-PCR of CDR3 regions. TCRdb used MiXCR to reprocess the multiplex PCR reads, holding one entry per CDR3 protein. The sample shows around 420,000 distinct CDR3 sequences, approximately 16% of them seen only once. This specimen belongs to a study of regulatory T cells in long-lasting Graves disease. Overall study findings and caveats: There were preferences for TRBV28, TRBJ1-2 and TRBJ2-5 in persistent disease. The study found persistent patients shared more public clonotypes (2,741) than new patients (over 900). Persistent Graves' patients showed reduced TCR diversity versus newly diagnosed patients.

The ends were cut back, 0 bases at V and 6 bases at J, with 17 bases in the middle. This CDR3 has 16 residues. CDR1 is LGHDT, CDR2 YNNKEL, per germline (reference sequence). Regarding time point: newly diagnosed GD, antithyroid drugs for less than 3 months. Making the TCR library involved RNA that had been extracted from PBMCs. These data also formed part of another study, on T cells in Graves' hyperthyroidism and ophthalmopathy. That study reports: RT-PCR in the first round (using the HTBI primer set) targeted the TCR CDR3.

The sequences come from peripheral blood mononuclear cells (PBMCs), collected at new diagnosis, from a patient treated with antithyroid drugs. The V gene is TRBV3-1, the J gene TRBJ2-5; D unclear. This receptor was obtained from a woman aged 40 to 55 with Graves disease. CDR3 nucleotide sequence: TGTGCCAGCAGCCAAGATGGGTCTAACCCCAGACAGACCCAGTACTTC. As protein: CASSQDGSNPRQTQYF.